This is a list of T cell receptor beta chains from one sample in a study of T-cell memory formation after mild COVID-19. TCRdb re-called the 5' RACE reads with MiXCR, one entry per CDR3 protein. The sample shows hundreds of thousands of distinct CDR3 sequences, roughly 15% of them seen only once. The sequencing sample was made of PBMCs or a T cell subset sorted from them (not recorded which). These TCRs come from a man in his late teens or twenties who had mild COVID-19 (a few samples of this study predate the infection). Cell type and time point are not known. CDR3s include the opening cysteine and the closing phenylalanine or tryptophan. D genes are given only for firm matches. Rows give clone size only sometimes, using once, few, many, or a class for an expanded clone.

V gene	CDR3 length	J gene	clone size	D gene	CDR3 DNA	CDR3 protein
TRBV6-5	11	TRBJ1-2	.	.	TGTGCCAGCAGTTACGGGTTAGGATACACCTTC	CASSYGLGYTF
TRBV5-1	15	TRBJ1-2	.	TRBD1	TGCGCCAGCAGCTTGGCCGGACAGGTGAAAAACGGCTACACCTTC	CASSLAGQVKNGYTF
TRBV5-1	13	TRBJ1-4	.	TRBD1	TGCGCCAGTCAGCGACAGGGAGGAGAAAAACTGTTTTTT	CASQRQGGEKLFF
TRBV7-8	17	TRBJ2-1	many	.	TGTGCCAGCAGCCCGCGACGGGGGGCCAGCTCCTACAATGAGCAGTTCTTC	CASSPRRGASSYNEQFF
TRBV19	13	TRBJ2-5	few	TRBD2	TGTGCCAGCAGTTTCGGACTAGCAGAGACCCAGTACTTC	CASSFGLAETQYF
TRBV4-1	13	TRBJ1-5	.	.	TGCGCCAGCAGCCAACGCTTCGCTCAGCCCCAGCATTTT	CASSQRFAQPQHF
TRBV7-9	17	TRBJ1-4	.	TRBD1	TGTGCCAGCAGCTCGTCCCGGGACAGAGAAACTAATGAAAAACTGTTTTTT	CASSSSRDRETNEKLFF
TRBV12-3/TRBV12-4	16	TRBJ2-1	.	TRBD2	TGTGCCAGCACCACAAGACTAGCAAGCTCCTACAATGAGCAGTTCTTC	CASTTRLASSYNEQFF
TRBV6-2/TRBV6-3	12	TRBJ2-2	few	TRBD2	TGTGCCAGCGAGCGGGGGCACGGGGAGCTGTTTTTT	CASERGHGELFF
TRBV4-3	16	TRBJ2-1	few	.	TGCGCCAGCAGCCAAGAAATCTTAAGGTACTACAATGAGCAGTTCTTC	CASSQEILRYYNEQFF
TRBV7-9	10	TRBJ1-3	few	.	TGTGCCAGCACTGGGAACACCATATATTTT	CASTGNTIYF
TRBV10-3	15	TRBJ1-5	.	.	TGTGCCATCAGTGATTGGGAGGTTGGCAATCAGCCCCAGCATTTT	CAISDWEVGNQPQHF
TRBV6-5	13	TRBJ2-7	many	.	TGTGCCAGCAGTTACCAGGGAATCGGCGAGCAGTACTTC	CASSYQGIGEQYF
TRBV2	14	TRBJ1-2	.	TRBD1	TGTGCCAGCAGGGCCGGGACAGGGGGTTTTGGCTACACCTTC	CASRAGTGGFGYTF
TRBV5-8	15	TRBJ1-6	.	TRBD1	TGTGCCAGCAACCCCGGGACAGGGAATCCTTCACCCCTCCACTTT	CASNPGTGNPSPLHF
TRBV6-2/TRBV6-3	17	TRBJ1-6	.	TRBD1	TGTGCCAGCAGTGCGGACAGGAGCCCAGCCTATAATTCACCCCTCCACTTT	CASSADRSPAYNSPLHF
TRBV5-1	15	TRBJ2-3	.	.	TGCGCCAGCAGCTTGGGCGCAGGGCGCACAGATACGCAGTATTTT	CASSLGAGRTDTQYF
TRBV5-1	14	TRBJ2-3	.	.	TGCGCCAGCAGCTTGTCCCAATACAGCGATACGCAGTATTTT	CASSLSQYSDTQYF
TRBV9	14	TRBJ1-5	few	.	TGTGCCAGCAGCGTAGGAGGGGAAGATCAGCCCCAGCATTTT	CASSVGGEDQPQHF
TRBV9	16	TRBJ2-5	few	TRBD1	TGTGCCAGCAGCGTAGAGGGACAGGGGGTTGGCGAGACCCAGTACTTC	CASSVEGQGVGETQYF
TRBV20-1	17	TRBJ2-1	.	.	TGCAGTGCTAGCCCGCTTACGGGGGCCCTCTCCTACAATGAGCAGTTCTTC	CSASPLTGALSYNEQFF
TRBV11-2	15	TRBJ1-1	.	.	TGTGCCAGCAGCTCAACCCAGGGGCTGAACACTGAAGCTTTCTTT	CASSSTQGLNTEAFF
TRBV5-8	13	TRBJ1-5	many	.	TGTGCCAGCAGTCGGGGGGCTAATCAGCCCCAGCATTTT	CASSRGANQPQHF
TRBV24-1	15	TRBJ2-1	few	TRBD2	TGTGCCACCGGTGGTAAAGCGGGGGTCGTTCATGAGCAGTTCTTC	CATGGKAGVVHEQFF
TRBV19	15	TRBJ2-7	.	TRBD1	TGTGCCAGTAGTCCAATGACAGGGGGTGGAGACGAGCAGTACTTC	CASSPMTGGGDEQYF
TRBV29-1	17	TRBJ2-1	.	TRBD2	TGCAGCGTTGAAGATCTGGCTAGCGGGGAGACCTACAATGAGCAGTTCTTC	CSVEDLASGETYNEQFF
TRBV4-2	15	TRBJ1-2	.	.	TGTGCCAGCAGCCAAACCAACAGGGAAGGGTATGGCTACACCTTC	CASSQTNREGYGYTF
TRBV7-8	12	TRBJ2-1	many	.	TGTGCCAGCAGCCCTACCGGTGGCGAGCAGTTCTTC	CASSPTGGEQFF
TRBV2	15	TRBJ2-3	.	TRBD2	TGTGCCAGCAGGGGACTAGCGGGGTTCACAGATACGCAGTATTTT	CASRGLAGFTDTQYF
TRBV9	15	TRBJ2-3	.	.	TGTGCCAGCAGCGTAGGCGCTACTAGCACAGATACGCAGTATTTT	CASSVGATSTDTQYF
TRBV6-5	15	TRBJ2-5	.	.	TGTGCCAGCAGTACCATAGCGGCGCTCCAAGAGACCCAGTACTTC	CASSTIAALQETQYF
TRBV5-6	15	TRBJ2-7	.	TRBD1	TGTGCCAGCAGCTTTACCGGGACAGGGGGCCACGAGCAGTACTTC	CASSFTGTGGHEQYF
TRBV7-2	14	TRBJ2-3	many	.	TGTGCCAGCAGCCCCACGACGTCGACAGATACGCAGTATTTT	CASSPTTSTDTQYF
TRBV4-3	13	TRBJ1-1	.	.	TGCGCCAGCAGCCACCCTCGGTCCACTGAAGCTTTCTTT	CASSHPRSTEAFF
TRBV18	16	TRBJ2-3	many	.	TGTGCCAGCTCACCAGTGGGACCCCCCATCACAGATACGCAGTATTTT	CASSPVGPPITDTQYF
TRBV4-3	18	TRBJ2-2	few	.	TGCGCCAGCAGCCAAGAGCAGTTAAGTGCCATTAACACCGGGGAGCTGTTTTTT	CASSQEQLSAINTGELFF
TRBV4-1	14	TRBJ1-4	.	.	TGCGCCAGCAGCCCGCAGGCGGCGGGTGAAAAACTGTTTTTT	CASSPQAAGEKLFF
TRBV6-1	14	TRBJ2-1	.	TRBD1	TGTGCCAGCGAATCGGACAGGACTTACAATGAGCAGTTCTTC	CASESDRTYNEQFF
TRBV5-1	13	TRBJ2-3	few	.	TGCGCCAGCAGCTGGGGACGAAGCGATACGCAGTATTTT	CASSWGRSDTQYF
TRBV20-1	14	TRBJ2-1	many	.	TGCAGTGCTAGAGTTATCTGGCGGATGAATGAGCAGTTCTTC	CSARVIWRMNEQFF
TRBV5-4	15	TRBJ2-5	few	TRBD2	TGTGCCAGCAGCTTGGCTAGCGGGGGCTTGGGGACCCAGTACTTC	CASSLASGGLGTQYF